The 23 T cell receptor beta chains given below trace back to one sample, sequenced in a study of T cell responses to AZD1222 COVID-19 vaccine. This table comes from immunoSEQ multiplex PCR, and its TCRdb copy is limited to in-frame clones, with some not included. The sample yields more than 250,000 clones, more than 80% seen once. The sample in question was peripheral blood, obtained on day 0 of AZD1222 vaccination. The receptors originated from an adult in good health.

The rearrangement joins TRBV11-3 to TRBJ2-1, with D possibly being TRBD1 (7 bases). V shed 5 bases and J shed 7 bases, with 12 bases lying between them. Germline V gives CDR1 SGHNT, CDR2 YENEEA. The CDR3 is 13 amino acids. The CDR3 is CASSATGRNEQFF. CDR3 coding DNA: TGTGCCAGCAGCGCGACAGGGAGGAATGAGCAGTTCTTC. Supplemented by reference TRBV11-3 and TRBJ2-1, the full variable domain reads EAGVVQSPRYKIIEKKQPVAFWCNPISGHNTLYWYLQNLGQGPELLIRYENEEAVDDSQLPKDRFSAERLKGVDSTLKIQPAELGDSAVYLCASSATGRNEQFFGPGTRLTVL.

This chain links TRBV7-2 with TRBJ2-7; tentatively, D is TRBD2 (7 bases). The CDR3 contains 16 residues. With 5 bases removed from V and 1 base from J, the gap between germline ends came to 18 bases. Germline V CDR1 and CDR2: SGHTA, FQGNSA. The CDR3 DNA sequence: TGTGCCAGCAGCCGTGCGGGGGCCAGCGGGTCCTACGAGCAGTACTTC. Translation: CASSRAGASGSYEQYF.

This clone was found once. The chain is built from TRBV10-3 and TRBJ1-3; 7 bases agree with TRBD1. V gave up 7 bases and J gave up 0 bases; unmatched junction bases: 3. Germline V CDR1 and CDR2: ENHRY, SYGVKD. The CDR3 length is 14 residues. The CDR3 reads CAITEGASGNTIYF. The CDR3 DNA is TGTGCCATCACCGAGGGGGCCTCTGGAAACACCATATATTTT.

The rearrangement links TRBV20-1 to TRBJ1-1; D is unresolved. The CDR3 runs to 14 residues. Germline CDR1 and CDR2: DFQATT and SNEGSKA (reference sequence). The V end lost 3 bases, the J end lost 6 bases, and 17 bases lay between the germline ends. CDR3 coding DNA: TGCAGTGCTAGTGTGGGAACAAGAGACCCTGAAGCTTTCTTT. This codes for CSASVGTRDPEAFF.

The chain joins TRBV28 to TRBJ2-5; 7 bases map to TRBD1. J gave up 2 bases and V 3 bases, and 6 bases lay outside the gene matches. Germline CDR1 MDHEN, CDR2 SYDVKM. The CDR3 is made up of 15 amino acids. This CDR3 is CASSLQGEPQETQYF. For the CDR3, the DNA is TGTGCCAGCAGTTTGCAGGGGGAACCTCAAGAGACCCAGTACTTC.

In DNA, the CDR3 is TGTGCCAGCAGCCTGACAGTCCCGAGAGGCGAGCAGTACTTC. Amino acid sequence: CASSLTVPRGEQYF. This chain joins TRBV28 and TRBJ2-7; tentatively, D is TRBD1 (5 bases). Trimming took 6 bases from V and 6 from J, leaving 18 bases between them. The CDR3 spans 14 residues. Germline lookup yields CDR1 MDHEN and CDR2 SYDVKM.

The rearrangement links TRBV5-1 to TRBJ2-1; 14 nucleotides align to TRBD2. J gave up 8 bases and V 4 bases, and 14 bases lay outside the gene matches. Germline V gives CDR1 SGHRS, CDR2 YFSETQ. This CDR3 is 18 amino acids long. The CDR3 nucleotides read TGCGCCAGCAGCACGGGACTAGCGGGAGATTTCCGTACGGATGAGCAGTTCTTC. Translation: CASSTGLAGDFRTDEQFF.

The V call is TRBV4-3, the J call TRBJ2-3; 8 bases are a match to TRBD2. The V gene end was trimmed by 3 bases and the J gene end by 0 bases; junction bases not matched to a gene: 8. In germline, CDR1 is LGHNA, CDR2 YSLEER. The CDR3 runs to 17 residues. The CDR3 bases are TGCGCCAGCAGCCAGTTCGGGGGGGGCGGTAGCACAGATACGCAGTATTTT. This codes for CASSQFGGGGSTDTQYF.

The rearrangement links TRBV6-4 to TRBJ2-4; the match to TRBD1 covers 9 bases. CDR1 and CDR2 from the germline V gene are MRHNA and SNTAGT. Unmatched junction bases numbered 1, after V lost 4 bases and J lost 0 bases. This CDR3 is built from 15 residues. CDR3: CASSGGQGAKNIQYF. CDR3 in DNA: TGTGCCAGCAGTGGGGGACAGGGAGCCAAAAACATTCAGTACTTC.

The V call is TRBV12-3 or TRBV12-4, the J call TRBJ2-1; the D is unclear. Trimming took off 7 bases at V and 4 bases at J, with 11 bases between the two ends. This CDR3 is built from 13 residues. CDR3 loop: CASTPASYNEQFF. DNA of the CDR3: TGTGCCAGCACCCCAGCATCGTACAATGAGCAGTTCTTC.

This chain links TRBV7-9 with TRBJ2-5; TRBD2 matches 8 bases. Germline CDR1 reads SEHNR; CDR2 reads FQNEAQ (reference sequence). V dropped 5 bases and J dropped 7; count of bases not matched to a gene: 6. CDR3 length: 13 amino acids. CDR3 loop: CASSAGGAGTQYF. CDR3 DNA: TGTGCCAGCAGCGCCGGGGGGGCGGGGACCCAGTACTTC.

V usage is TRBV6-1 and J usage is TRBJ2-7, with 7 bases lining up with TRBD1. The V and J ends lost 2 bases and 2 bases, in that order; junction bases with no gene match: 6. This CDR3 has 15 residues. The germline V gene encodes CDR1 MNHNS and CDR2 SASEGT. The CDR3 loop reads CASSERTGDTYEQYF. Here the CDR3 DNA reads TGTGCCAGCAGTGAAAGGACAGGAGACACCTACGAGCAGTACTTC.

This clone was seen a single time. The CDR3 here is CASSVDQGAIPYNEQFF. Here the CDR3 DNA reads TGTGCCAGCAGCGTAGATCAGGGGGCAATTCCTTACAATGAGCAGTTCTTC. This chain uses TRBV9 with TRBJ2-1; 8 bases agree with TRBD1. The germline V gene has CDR1 SGDLS and CDR2 YYNGEE. Losses at the gene ends were 0 bases for V and 4 bases for J; bases not matched to a gene: 9. The CDR3 totals 17 residues.

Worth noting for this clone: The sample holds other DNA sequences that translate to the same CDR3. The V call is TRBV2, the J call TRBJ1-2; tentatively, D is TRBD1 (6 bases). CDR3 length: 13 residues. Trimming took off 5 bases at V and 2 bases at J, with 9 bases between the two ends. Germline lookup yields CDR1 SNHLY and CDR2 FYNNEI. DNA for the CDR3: TGTGCCAGCAGTTCGCAGGGGAACTATGGCTACACCTTC. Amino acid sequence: CASSSQGNYGYTF.

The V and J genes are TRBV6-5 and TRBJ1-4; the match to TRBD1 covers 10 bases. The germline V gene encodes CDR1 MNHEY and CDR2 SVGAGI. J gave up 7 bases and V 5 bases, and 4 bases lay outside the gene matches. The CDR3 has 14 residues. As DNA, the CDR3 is TGTGCCAGCAGTAACCGGGACAGGGGTGAAAAACTGTTTTTT. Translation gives CASSNRDRGEKLFF.

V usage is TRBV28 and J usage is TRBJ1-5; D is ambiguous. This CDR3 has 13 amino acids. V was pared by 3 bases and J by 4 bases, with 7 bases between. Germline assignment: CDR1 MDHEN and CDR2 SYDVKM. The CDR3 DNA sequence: TGTGCCAGCAGTTTGCCTCCAAATCAGCCCCAGCATTTT. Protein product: CASSLPPNQPQHF.

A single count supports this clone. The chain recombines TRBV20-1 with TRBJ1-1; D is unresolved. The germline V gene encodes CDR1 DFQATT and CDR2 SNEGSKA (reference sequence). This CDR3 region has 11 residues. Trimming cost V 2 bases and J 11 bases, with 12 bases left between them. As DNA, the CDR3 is TGCAGTGCTAGACCAGGCGATGGGGCTTTCTTT. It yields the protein CSARPGDGAFF.

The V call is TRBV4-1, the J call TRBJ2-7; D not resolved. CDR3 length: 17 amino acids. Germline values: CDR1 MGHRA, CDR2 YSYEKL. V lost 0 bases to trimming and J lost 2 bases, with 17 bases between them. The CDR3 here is CASSQDQKGRRPYEQYF. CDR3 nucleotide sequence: TGCGCCAGCAGCCAAGATCAGAAGGGAAGGAGACCCTACGAGCAGTACTTC.

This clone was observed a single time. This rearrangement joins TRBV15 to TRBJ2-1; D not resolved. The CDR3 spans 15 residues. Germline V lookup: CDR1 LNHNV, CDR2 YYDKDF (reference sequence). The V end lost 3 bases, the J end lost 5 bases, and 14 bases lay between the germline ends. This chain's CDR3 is CATSRGPNVDNEQFF. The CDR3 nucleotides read TGTGCCACCAGCAGGGGCCCGAACGTGGACAATGAGCAGTTCTTC.

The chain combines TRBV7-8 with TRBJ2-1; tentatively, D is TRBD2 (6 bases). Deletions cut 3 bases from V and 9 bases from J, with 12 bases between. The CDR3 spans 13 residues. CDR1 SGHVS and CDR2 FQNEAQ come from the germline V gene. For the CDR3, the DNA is TGTGCCAGCAGCTTTTCCGGGGGAATTGAGCAGTTCTTC. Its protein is CASSFSGGIEQFF. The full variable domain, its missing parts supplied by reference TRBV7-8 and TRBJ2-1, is GAGVSQSPRYKVAKRGQDVALRCDPISGHVSLFWYQQALGQGPEFLTYFQNEAQLDKSGLPSDRFFAERPEGSVSTLKIQRTQQEDSAVYLCASSFSGGIEQFFGPGTRLTVL.

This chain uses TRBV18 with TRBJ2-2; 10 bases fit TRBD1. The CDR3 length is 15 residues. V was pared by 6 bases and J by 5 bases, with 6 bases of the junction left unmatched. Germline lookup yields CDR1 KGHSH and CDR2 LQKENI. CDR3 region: CASSSGQGKTGELFF. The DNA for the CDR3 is TGTGCCAGCTCTTCGGGACAGGGGAAAACCGGGGAGCTGTTTTTT.

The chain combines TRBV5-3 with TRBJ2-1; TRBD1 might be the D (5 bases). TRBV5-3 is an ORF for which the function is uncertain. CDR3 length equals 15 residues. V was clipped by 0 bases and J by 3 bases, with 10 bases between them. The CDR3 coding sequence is TGTGCCAGAAGCTTGGTCAGGGAAGACTACAATGAGCAGTTCTTC. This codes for CARSLVREDYNEQFF.

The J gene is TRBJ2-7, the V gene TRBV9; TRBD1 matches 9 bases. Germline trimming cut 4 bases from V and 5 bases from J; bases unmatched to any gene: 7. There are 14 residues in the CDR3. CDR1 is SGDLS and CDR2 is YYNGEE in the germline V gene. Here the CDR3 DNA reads TGTGCCAGCAGCCCCGGGGACAGGGTGAACGAGCAGTACTTC. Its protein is CASSPGDRVNEQYF.